This paragraph covers one T cell receptor beta chain sequence. The antigen is not known. The data stem from a study of shared clonotypes between healthy human individuals. The study's findings and limits: As a rule, naive subsets had a larger estimated richness than memory subsets.

Assay execution proceeded at the deep level. Clones were read by immunoSEQ multiplex PCR, and TCRdb kept only the in-frame ones, dropping some. The sample lists about 2.4 million clones, 80% to 95% occurring once. Recent vaccinations or acute infections were absent in the healthy HIV-negative adult donors. This CDR3 comprises 13 residues. V lost 2 bases, J lost 5 bases, and 9 bases lay in between. Germline CDR1 and CDR2: MNHEY and SMNVEV (reference sequence). V and J are TRBV27 and TRBJ2-5, with D unclear. This clonotype was obtained from a man aged 18 to 29 in good health. Some clones in this sample may be carry-over from other donors' samples. Sequences were obtained from naive CD4+ T cells from PBMCs. The subset was: CD45RA+ positively selected. Here the CDR3 DNA reads TGTGCCAGCAGTTTAAGACCTCGGGAGACCCAGTACTTC. As protein: CASSLRPRETQYF.